This record concerns one TCR beta chain sequence. Its target is unknown. The CDR3 is made up of 16 amino acids. The V gene's germline CDR1 is SGHRS and CDR2 YFSETQ. Trimming at V came to 4 bases and at J to 1 base, leaving 3 bases not matched to a gene. The survey-level immunoSEQ assay was used. Authors' data handling: Productive clonotypes were detectable down to 2.59 x 10-5 frequency. Assay: immunoSEQ multiplex PCR; the TCRdb copy retains only in-frame clones and omits some. D and trimming come from the DNA, and the V and J calls and clone size come from that table. The sample includes 30,000 or so clones, 65% to 80% of them seen just once. The data stem from a study of STAT5B mutations in CD4+ large granular lymphocyte leukemia. Points from the study as a whole: Patient CD4-sorted repertoires looked more clonal than healthy CD4+ repertoires, even without putative leukemic clones.

The TCR was taken from a human donor in good health. Sequenced sample: CD4+ T cells from blood buffy coats. This chain connects TRBV5-1 to TRBJ2-5, with TRBD2 identical over 14 bases. The CDR3 region has the DNA TGCGCCAGCAGCAGGGGACTAGCGGGGGTCCAAGAGACCCAGTACTTC. This sequence encodes CASSRGLAGVQETQYF.